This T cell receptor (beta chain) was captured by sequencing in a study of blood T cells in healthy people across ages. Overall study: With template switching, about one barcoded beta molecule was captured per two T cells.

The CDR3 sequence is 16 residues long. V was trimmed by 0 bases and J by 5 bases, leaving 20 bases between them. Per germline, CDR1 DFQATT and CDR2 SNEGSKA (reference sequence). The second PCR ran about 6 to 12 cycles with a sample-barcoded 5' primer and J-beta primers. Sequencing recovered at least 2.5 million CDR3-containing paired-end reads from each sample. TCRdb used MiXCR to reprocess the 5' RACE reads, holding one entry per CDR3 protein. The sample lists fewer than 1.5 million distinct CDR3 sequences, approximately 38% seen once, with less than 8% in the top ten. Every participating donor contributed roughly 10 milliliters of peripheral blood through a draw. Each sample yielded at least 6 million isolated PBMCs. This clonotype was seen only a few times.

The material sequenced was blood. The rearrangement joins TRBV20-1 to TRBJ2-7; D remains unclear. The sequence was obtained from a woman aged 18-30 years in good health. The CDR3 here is CSARDQGRRGVNEQYF. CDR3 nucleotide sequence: TGCAGTGCTAGAGATCAAGGCCGGCGTGGGGTGAACGAGCAGTACTTC.